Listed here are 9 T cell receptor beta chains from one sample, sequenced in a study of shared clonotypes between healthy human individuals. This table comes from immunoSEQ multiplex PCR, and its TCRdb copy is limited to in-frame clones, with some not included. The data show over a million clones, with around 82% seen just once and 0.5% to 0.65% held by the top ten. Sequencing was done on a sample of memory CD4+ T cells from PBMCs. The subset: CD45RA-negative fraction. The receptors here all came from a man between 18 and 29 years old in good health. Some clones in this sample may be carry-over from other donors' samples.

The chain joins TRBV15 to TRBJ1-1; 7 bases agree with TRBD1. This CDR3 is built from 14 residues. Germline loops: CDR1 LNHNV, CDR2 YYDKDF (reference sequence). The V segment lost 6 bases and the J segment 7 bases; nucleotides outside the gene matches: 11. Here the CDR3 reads CATRRATGAGEAFF. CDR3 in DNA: TGTGCCACCAGGAGGGCTACAGGGGCAGGTGAAGCTTTCTTT.

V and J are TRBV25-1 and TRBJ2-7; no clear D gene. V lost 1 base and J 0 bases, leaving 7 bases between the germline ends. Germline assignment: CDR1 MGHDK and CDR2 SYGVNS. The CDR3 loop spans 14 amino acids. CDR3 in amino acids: CASSELRGSYEQYF. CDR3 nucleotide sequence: TGTGCCAGCAGTGAATTACGCGGCTCCTACGAGCAGTACTTC.

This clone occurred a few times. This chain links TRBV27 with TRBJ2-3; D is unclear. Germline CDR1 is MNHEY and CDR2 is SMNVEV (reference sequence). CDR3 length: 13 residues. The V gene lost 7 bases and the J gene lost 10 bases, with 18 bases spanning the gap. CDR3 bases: TGTGCCAGCACAAGGTCCCTCGGTGATGCGCAGTATTTT. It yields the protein CASTRSLGDAQYF.

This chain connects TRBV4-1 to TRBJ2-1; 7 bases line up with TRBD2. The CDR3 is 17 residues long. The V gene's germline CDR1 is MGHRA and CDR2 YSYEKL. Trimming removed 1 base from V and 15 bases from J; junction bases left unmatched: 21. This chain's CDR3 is CASSQAGPGLAEPSRFF. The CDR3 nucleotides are TGCGCCAGCAGCCAAGCGGGACCTGGGCTAGCGGAACCGTCCAGGTTCTTC.

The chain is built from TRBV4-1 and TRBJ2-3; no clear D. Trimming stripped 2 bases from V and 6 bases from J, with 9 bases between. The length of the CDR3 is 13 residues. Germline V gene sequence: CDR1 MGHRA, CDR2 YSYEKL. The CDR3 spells CASSQYQVDTQYF. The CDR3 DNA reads TGCGCCAGCAGCCAATACCAGGTGGATACGCAGTATTTT.

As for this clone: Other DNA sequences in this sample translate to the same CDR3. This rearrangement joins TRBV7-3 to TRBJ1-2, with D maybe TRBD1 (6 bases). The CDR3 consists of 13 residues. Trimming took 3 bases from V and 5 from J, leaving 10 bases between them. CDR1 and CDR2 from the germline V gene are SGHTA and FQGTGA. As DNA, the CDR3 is TGTGCCAGCAGCTTTAACACAGGGTATGGCTACACCTTC. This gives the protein CASSFNTGYGYTF.

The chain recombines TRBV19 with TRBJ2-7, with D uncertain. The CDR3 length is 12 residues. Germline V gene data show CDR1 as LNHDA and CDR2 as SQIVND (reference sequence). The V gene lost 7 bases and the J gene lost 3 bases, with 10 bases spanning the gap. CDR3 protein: CASTSQSYEQYF. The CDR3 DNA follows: TGTGCCAGTACCTCTCAGAGCTACGAGCAGTACTTC. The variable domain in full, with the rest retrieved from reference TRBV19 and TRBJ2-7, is DGGITQSPKYLFRKEGQNVTLSCEQNLNHDAMYWYRQDPGQGLRLIYYSQIVNDFQKGDIAEGYSVSREKKESFPLTVTSAQKNPTAFYLCASTSQSYEQYFGPGTRLTVT.

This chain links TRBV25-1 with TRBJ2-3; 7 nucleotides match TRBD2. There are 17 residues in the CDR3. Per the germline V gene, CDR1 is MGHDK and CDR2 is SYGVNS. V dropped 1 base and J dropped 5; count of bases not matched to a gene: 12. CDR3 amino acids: CASSESTAGLLRDTQYF. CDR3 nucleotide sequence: TGTGCCAGCAGTGAATCTACGGCGGGACTACTGAGAGATACGCAGTATTTT. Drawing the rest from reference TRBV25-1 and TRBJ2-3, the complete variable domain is EADIYQTPRYLVIGTGKKITLECSQTMGHDKMYWYQQDPGMELHLIHYSYGVNSTEKGDLSSESTVSRIRTEHFPLTLESARPSHTSQYLCASSESTAGLLRDTQYFGPGTRLTVL.

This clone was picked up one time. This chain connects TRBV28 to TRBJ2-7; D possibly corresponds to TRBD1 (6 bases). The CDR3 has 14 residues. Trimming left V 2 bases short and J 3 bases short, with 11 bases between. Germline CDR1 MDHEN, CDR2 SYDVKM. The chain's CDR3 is CASSLPGQGYEQYF. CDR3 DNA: TGTGCCAGCAGTTTACCGGGACAAGGCTACGAGCAGTACTTC.